The subject of this entry is one TCR beta chain. Its cognate antigen has yet to be identified. Base qualities are not provided; no much larger clone lies one nucleotide away. This sample is drawn from a study of yellow fever vaccine responses in identical twins (dated by TCRdb to the late 2010s). Turning to the overall study: Focusing on identical twins, the study followed the T cell clones that responded to the vaccine, and did so with precision. Results and caveats for the whole study, not just this receptor: According to the authors, in identical twins the way T cells responded to vaccination appeared partly convergent and partly personalized.

The CDR3 has 16 amino acids, counting the end cysteine and phenylalanine. The CDR3 DNA has 48 bases and is translated from base 1. For this chain, trimming is 5 bases at the V end and 9 bases at the J end, and the number of junction bases without a gene match is 14. Library preparation employed RT-PCR. The listed sequencing device is Illumina HiSeq 2500. In-frame beta chains were kept once TCRdb had trimmed the public reads at Q25 with fastp and called clones with MiXCR. Rows matching on CDR3 protein sequence are summarized as one entry with the most common DNA and genes. The sample table shows tens of thousands of distinct CDR3 sequences, and 77% are seen once. The ten largest clones represent about 5% of the sample.

This clonotype was obtained from a woman between 18 and 29 years old who received the yellow fever vaccine. Donor details come from another sample of the same person, matched by shared clones. The sequence links TRBV12-3 or TRBV12-4 to TRBJ2-1; TRBD2 matches 9 bases in the middle. This material consisted of T cells from blood (PBMCs), unsorted or a sorted subset (not recorded which), taken before or after yellow fever vaccination (not recorded which). The bases read TGTGCCAGCAGTCGCACCGGGACTAGCCCCACGGTTGAGCAGTTCTTC. This codes for CASSRTGTSPTVEQFF.